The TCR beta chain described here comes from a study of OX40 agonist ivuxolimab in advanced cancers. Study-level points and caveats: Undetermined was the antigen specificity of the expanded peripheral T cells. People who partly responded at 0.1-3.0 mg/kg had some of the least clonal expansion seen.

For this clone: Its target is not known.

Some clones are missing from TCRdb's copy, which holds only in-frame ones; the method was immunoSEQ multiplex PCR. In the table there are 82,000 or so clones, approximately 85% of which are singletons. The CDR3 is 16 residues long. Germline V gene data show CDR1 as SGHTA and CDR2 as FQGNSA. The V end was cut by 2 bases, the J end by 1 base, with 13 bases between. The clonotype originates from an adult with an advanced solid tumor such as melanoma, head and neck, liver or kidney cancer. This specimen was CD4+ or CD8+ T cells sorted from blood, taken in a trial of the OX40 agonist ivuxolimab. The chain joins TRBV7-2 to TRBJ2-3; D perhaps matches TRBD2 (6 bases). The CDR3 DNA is TGTGCCAGCAGCTTATTGGGGCGGGGTGGCACAGATACGCAGTATTTT. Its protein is CASSLLGRGGTDTQYF.